The present entry profiles one TCR beta chain with its context. The target antigen is unknown. These data are taken from a study of CD8+ T cells in alopecia areata. Study as a whole: Oral tofacitinib, 5 to 10 mg twice daily, was given in an open-label trial. The drug, tofacitinib, lasted 6 to 18 months, followed by 6 months off drug.

The CDR3 loop spans 14 amino acids. V lost 3 bases and J 4 bases, leaving 12 bases between the germline ends. Per germline, CDR1 SEHNR and CDR2 FQNEAQ (reference sequence). Study results and limitations: Scalp clonality and expanded CD8+ clones among the top 100 were significantly decreased by tofacitinib. Sequences from scalp samples also cover resident alphabeta T cells of normal skin.

As to treatment: oral pan-JAK inhibitor, 5-10 mg twice daily. RNA extraction and reverse transcription yielded cDNA as sequencing template. TCRdb keeps only in-frame clones here, not all; method: immunoSEQ multiplex PCR. The table lists some 150,000 clones, roughly 80% of them singletons. The rearrangement links TRBV7-9 to TRBJ1-2, with D possibly being TRBD1 (5 bases). This specimen consisted of CD8+ T cells sorted from blood, obtained at week 4, from a patient treated with tofacitinib. The clonotype was recovered from a human donor with alopecia areata. CDR3 amino acids: CASSFEQGPYGYTF. The CDR3, as DNA: TGTGCCAGCAGCTTTGAGCAGGGTCCCTATGGCTACACCTTC.